The present T cell receptor beta chain was sequenced within a study of beta chain features in type 1 diabetes. What was sequenced were expressed TCRB transcripts, since all of the isolated RNA had been reverse transcribed. Here immunoSEQ multiplex PCR was the method, and the copy in TCRdb shows in-frame clones only, minus some. The sample shows some 150,000 clones, around 10% of them seen only once. This CDR3 contains 14 residues. V was shortened by 3 bases and J by 5 bases, with 11 bases between the two germline ends. Germline CDR1 ENHRY, CDR2 SYGVKD. This receptor was obtained from a man aged 18 to 29 in good health. Material for sequencing was central memory CD4+ T cells from blood. The chain recombines TRBV10-3 with TRBJ2-1, with a possible D match to TRBD1 (7 bases). In nucleotides, the CDR3 is TGTGCCATCAGTGACAGGGGGGATCACAATGAGCAGTTCTTC. Amino acid sequence: CAISDRGDHNEQFF.